This record covers a single T cell receptor (beta chain). Which antigen it targets is not known. Base qualities were left out, and no much larger clone turns up one base away. Library preparation was by the immunoSEQ multiplex PCR assay. The multiplex PCR relied on a mix of 60 forward primers for TCR Vbeta segments and 13 reverse primers for TCR Jbeta segments. A multiplex PCR assay on genomic DNA amplified the CDR3 region of rearranged TCR beta genes. The Illumina HiSeq System was used to sequence the amplified TCR beta libraries as 87-base-pair reads. For the original study's pipeline: In a later analysis, around 80 million unique TCR beta chains were counted across the approximately 670 repertoires, and around 11 million of these chains were shared by at least two donors. A nearest-neighbor algorithm error-corrected the raw reads and collapsed the reads into unique sequences, merging closely related sequences to remove PCR and sequencing errors. To assign V, D and J gene segments, CDR3 sequences were aligned to IMGT reference sequences. Each retained sequence needed at least a six-nucleotide match to both a V gene segment and a J gene segment. Rearrangements were classified as productive when the CDR3 lacked stop codons and remained in frame with V and J, and all other rearrangements were classified as non-productive. Following IMGT convention, CDR3 was defined as the stretch from the second conserved V-encoded cysteine to the conserved J-encoded phenylalanine. Sequences without an unambiguous match to a single V gene segment were excluded from the earlier analysis of approximately 560 of the donors. An earlier analysis of fewer than 650 of the donors classified V segments as functional when productive rearrangements were above 56.7% and as segregating when the standard deviation between donors was above 5%. A statistical classification framework was built for diagnosing cytomegalovirus status from the catalog of TCR beta chain sequences. V and J gene assignment, in a later analysis, came from comparing TCR nucleotide sequences with IMGT/GENE-DB human TR gene sequences. In a later analysis, CDR3 sequences and most-parsimonious VDJ recombination scenarios were assigned using the TCRdist pipeline. In a later analysis, each TCR beta chain was defined by its CDR3 amino acid sequence together with its V-gene family, and reads lacking a unique V-gene family were excluded. To address suspected cross-contamination and a sequencing artifact, a later analysis removed roughly 580 highly shared, low-generation-probability nucleotide sequences. In a later analysis, a clonal expansion index was calculated for each public chain from normalized within-repertoire ranks of inferred template counts. In a later analysis, generation probabilities were computed with a VDJ recombination model fitted to out-of-frame rearrangements, and the resulting probabilities were checked against IGoR. In a later analysis, hypergeometric tests were used to score TCR-TCR, TCR-HLA and TCR-CMV co-occurrence, with a repertoire-size bias correction applied to TCR pairs. False discovery rates were estimated in a later analysis by permuting HLA or CMV assignments 20 times. In a later analysis, co-occurring TCRs were grouped using DBSCAN, with TCRdist sequence similarity added in when clustering inside HLA-allele-positive subsets. Repertoires with fewer than 30,000 or more than 120,000 public chains were left out of co-occurrence clustering, as were a few repertoires with anomalous nucleotide sharing. Sourced from immuneACCESS, this table was stored by TCRdb with only in-frame sequences that have V and J called. A share of the clones is absent; for the studies checked, an unresolved V gene accounts for under half, and the remainder has no known explanation. For V, J and clone size, that table is used; D and trimming come from the DNA. Counted in this sample were under 200,000 clones; roughly four fifths of them appeared once. Clones ranked in the top ten supply around 2.4% of the sample.

This sample stems from a study of cytomegalovirus exposure and HLA in healthy donors (dated by TCRdb to about 2017). The study in broad terms: An earlier analysis of approximately 550 of the donors reported more than 250 Gb of sequence data and about 100 million unique TCR beta sequences from about 200 million T cells. Of the roughly 420 genotyped donors, 81% were placed in the genetic ancestry cluster associated with self-reported Caucasian donors. On average, 235,054 unique TCR beta nucleotide sequences were sequenced per donor among a few hundred genotyped donors of the cohort, with roughly 18% of those sequences being non-productive. The study profiled the T cell repertoires of around 700 subjects by immunosequencing and related them to cytomegalovirus serostatus. Roughly five DR-DQ haplotypes were treated as single units for association and clustering because of strong linkage in the cohort. Donor age, sex, ethnicity and CMV serostatus were compiled together with the repertoire data. A separate validation cohort of more than 100 different subjects was used in addition to the roughly 700-subject first cohort. HLA typing included class I and class II loci at four-digit resolution. All discovery cohort repertoires had been generated on a single sequencing platform. A later genetic analysis took genome-wide SNP genotypes for about 55% of the 666 donors and used that subset as a discovery cohort. Around 330 gigabases of sequencing data and 91 million or so unique TCR sequences made up an early release that covered approximately 620 HLA-typed donors. The study was designed to test whether signatures of past pathogen exposure could be identified by cataloging public T cell receptors. In a later analysis, previously published TCR beta repertoires from some 640 donors were re-analyzed and high-resolution HLA genotyping was added so that TCR occurrence patterns could be studied. To predict cytomegalovirus infection status, the study brought together high-throughput TCR immunosequencing, statistical association of individual TCRs with disease status, and machine learning. An earlier analysis of roughly 600 of the donors used high-throughput TCR beta sequencing to judge whether each TCR beta V gene segment behaved as functional or pseudogenic. Typing coverage differed by locus: A, B, C, DRB1 and DQB1 were typed in about 620-640 donors, DQA1 in about 510, DPA1 in some 610, and DPB1 in 400 to 480. Rather than using new phenotypic data, the later analysis identified candidate immune exposures from TCR beta sequences and from how often those sequences occurred across donors. General study outcomes and caveats: Three of the identified cytomegalovirus-associated TCR beta chains were confirmed in vitro to be specific for cytomegalovirus antigens. Across donors, most TCR sequences were observed very rarely, whereas some public TCRs were present in many individuals. Some IMGT-functional V segments, including TRBV6-2 and TRBV6-3, could not be told apart with the 87-base-pair reads, so those segments were excluded. The study gave a list of some 150 TCR beta chains associated with cytomegalovirus. The cohort was sequenced for TCR beta chains only, and without alpha or paired-chain data the features that could be detected were limited. According to a later analysis, parvovirus B19, influenza, CMV and Epstein-Barr virus appeared linked to several top co-occurrence clusters. The earlier analysis of some 540 of the donors excluded around 17 rarely observed V segments, including chromosome 9 orphons, because counts were too low. In a later analysis, most CMV-associated TCR beta chains were found to appear HLA-restricted, with HLA associations seemingly driven largely by CMV exposure. V-gene and J-gene trimming of TCR beta chains was associated with a missense DCLRE1C variant in a later genetic analysis, and the association was replicated in an independent cohort. A cluster of highly shared sequence variants was judged likely to represent a technical artifact of the sequencing pipeline. In an earlier analysis of 587 of the donors, most TCR beta V segments appeared in productive rearrangements about 87% or about 30% of the time, broadly matching IMGT annotations. In a later analysis, HLA-associated TCR beta chains were found to be more clonally expanded and to have lower generation probabilities than equally common non-associated chains. The classifier was reported to diagnose cytomegalovirus status with high specificity and sensitivity in both the original cohort and the validation cohort. When HLA alleles, especially DR and DQ, strongly co-occurred, attributing TCR associations to individual alleles was difficult. For the cohort, immune exposure information was limited to CMV serostatus. In a later analysis, about 16,000 TCR beta sequences were associated with specific HLA alleles at a false discovery rate of 0.05. Correlated functional status among segregating V segments might reflect linkage disequilibrium, but an unknown experimental factor could not be ruled out. A later genetic analysis reported fewer N-insertions in productive TCRs among donors in an Asian-associated ancestry cluster than the roughly 690-donor mean. Because HLA typing was missing for some donors at each locus, association tests included only the typed subset. A further reported finding was that TCR beta sequences accurately predicted the HLA-A and HLA-B alleles for most subjects in the first cohort. Sequencing depth was assumed to be roughly uniform across donors in the presence/absence analyses, though that assumption may not hold. In a later analysis, TCR association rates were found to vary across HLA loci, with the most associated TCRs seen for DRB1 alleles and the fewest for HLA-C alleles. The authors suggested that the approach could potentially be extended to other disease states and immunological phenotypes.

The CDR3, cysteine through phenylalanine, is 15 amino acids long. The kept DNA is CDR3 alone, 45 bases in frame from the first base. Trimming removed 6 bases from V and 7 bases from J, leaving 21 bases between the germline ends. Per the germline V gene, MDHEN is the CDR1 and SYDVKM is the CDR2. In total, approximately 700 healthy bone marrow donors made up the cohort. At the time of sampling, every cohort member was nominally healthy, though immune exposures that went unrecorded were likely present. The donor was CMV seronegative and belonged to the group of over 350 seronegative cohort members. Each donor provided a peripheral blood sample, and peripheral blood mononuclear cells were used for TCR beta sequencing. The Qiagen DNeasy Blood Extraction Kit was used to extract genomic DNA from the blood cell samples.

Sequencing input: PBMCs. Recombination linked TRBV28 to TRBJ1-2; TRBD1 is possibly the D segment (6 matching bases). The sequence derives from a female donor in good health and CMV-seronegative. In nucleotides, the sequence is TGTGCCAGCAGCCGAAAGACAGGCCCTAAACTTGGCTACACCTTC. This translates into CASSRKTGPKLGYTF.